This entry concerns a single T cell receptor beta chain. This receptor's antigen is unknown. There are no base qualities to consult, and no much larger clone falls within one base. These data originate in a study of blood T cell repertoires in COVID-19 (dated by TCRdb to between 2020 and 2021). For the wider study: Samples from collaborators originated in the United States, Italy and Spain and spanned both the acute and convalescent phases of COVID-19. Sample metadata almost always included a de-identified subject ID, COVID-19 status, age in years and sex. The repertoires were released in a freely available public database meant as a resource for research on the immune response to SARS-CoV-2. Deeply sampled blood TCRbeta repertoires from subjects exposed to, actively infected with, or recovered from COVID-19 were included in the dataset. Samples came from the ongoing ImmuneRACE study (first 160 participants) plus 1,254 subjects from 6 global collaborators. The prospective study material was composed of cDNA or gDNA derived from T cells, B-cell-depleted T cells, or PBMCs. Where available, HLA class I and class II types were obtained from metadata supplied by the sample provider rather than from assay-based typing.

At one collaborating source in Seattle, patients were enrolled during active infection and were followed longitudinally through the course of disease. The collaborating institutions used their own protocols to collect whole blood in K2EDTA tubes. Collaborator samples were shipped for TCRbeta analysis as frozen whole blood, isolated PBMCs, or DNA extracted from either sample type. The paper's findings and limits, for the study overall: The quantity of clinical and demographic metadata differed by source and by participant and was supplied without curation.

Relative to germline, V is 4 bases shorter and J is 5 bases shorter, with 18 bases between their ends. According to the germline V gene, CDR1 reads SGHDN and CDR2 reads FVKESK. The CDR3 runs 15 amino acids, cysteine and phenylalanine included. Of all the DNA, just the CDR3 is kept, 45 bases in frame from base 1. The immunoSEQ Assay, a bias-controlled multiplex PCR, was used to amplify TCRbeta CDR3 regions from genomic DNA. From the authors' description of their analysis: The number of nucleated cells in each sample was estimated from the amplification of reference gene primers within the assay. To quantify the absolute abundance of each unique TCRbeta CDR3 rearrangement, sequence reads were collapsed and filtered. For each sample, productive Simpson clonality was calculated by taking the square root of Simpson's diversity index across productive rearrangements. TCRdb's version of the immuneACCESS table is confined to in-frame rearrangements and falls short of the full clone set. An unresolved V gene accounts for under half of the shortfall where checked; the remainder is of unknown origin. V, J and clone size were drawn from that table, and D and trimming were deduced from the DNA. Across this sample there are some 520,000 clones, with roughly 89% seen only once. Of the sample, roughly 0.92% falls within the top ten clones.

Sequences were obtained from peripheral blood. This sequence originates from a man younger than 30 with COVID-19, enrolled during active disease. The chain is encoded by TRBV14 joined to TRBJ2-7, with TRBD2 tentatively as D gene (6 bases match). The CDR3 loop reads CASSRLSGEVDEQYF. The nucleotides are TGTGCCAGCAGCCGACTTTCGGGAGAGGTTGACGAGCAGTACTTC.